A single sample is the source of the 12 T cell receptor beta chains below, sequenced in a study of neurological immune-mediated disorders. Time point noted: longitudinal time-point 2. TCRdb used MiXCR to reprocess the 5' RACE reads, holding one entry per CDR3 protein. The data hold tens of thousands of distinct CDR3 sequences, with roughly 13% observed a single time. The source material was PBMCs. Receptors were obtained from a female donor with HTLV-1-associated myelopathy (HAM/TSP).

This clonotype was detected many times. The germline gene is not matched at one end of the junction; a read error may be the cause. Here the CDR3 DNA reads TGTGCCAGCAGGTGGGGTGGACAGGGCCCCTACCAGCAGTACTTC. This sequence encodes CASRWGGQGPYQQYF. The chain carries TRBV6-6 and TRBJ2-7; 8 bases map to TRBD1. The germline V gene has CDR1 MNHNY and CDR2 SVGAGI (reference sequence). CDR3 length equals 15 residues.

In its sample, this clonotype was seen many times. The chain uses TRBV20-1 and TRBJ2-2, with D hard to call. This CDR3 is built from 14 residues. Per the germline V gene, CDR1 is DFQATT and CDR2 is SNEGSKA (reference sequence). V lost 6 bases, J lost 0 bases, and 11 bases lay in between. The CDR3 bases are TGCAGTGCCGTCAGGCCTTCGAACACCGGGGAGCTGTTTTTT. Translating gives CSAVRPSNTGELFF.

This clonotype was picked up many times. The CDR3 loop is CASSEGDRASQPQHF. DNA for the CDR3: TGTGCCAGCAGTGAAGGTGACAGGGCGAGTCAGCCCCAGCATTTT. The chain couples TRBV25-1 to TRBJ1-5; the match to TRBD1 covers 7 bases. V gave up 2 bases and J gave up 6 bases; unmatched junction bases: 7. This CDR3 region has 15 residues. Germline V gives CDR1 MGHDK, CDR2 SYGVNS.

This clonotype came up many times. The chain combines TRBV7-2 with TRBJ1-1; D gene ambiguous. This CDR3 has 15 amino acids. The germline CDR1 and CDR2 sequences are SGHTA and FQGNSA. Trimming left V 1 base short and J 5 bases short, with 14 bases between. CDR3: CASSLGVGSGTEAFF. In nucleotides, the CDR3 is TGTGCCAGCAGCTTAGGTGTGGGGTCGGGAACTGAAGCTTTCTTT.

This sequence joins TRBV5-1 and TRBJ1-2; no definite D call. Trimming cost V 0 bases and J 4 bases, with 10 bases left between them. Germline assignment: CDR1 SGHRS and CDR2 YFSETQ. This CDR3 comprises 14 residues. The CDR3 is CASSLDPGGYGYTF. The CDR3 nucleotides are TGCGCCAGCAGCTTGGATCCAGGAGGCTATGGCTACACCTTC.

In its sample, this clonotype was seen many times. This chain uses TRBV4-1 with TRBJ1-1; 7 bases match TRBD1. The CDR3 is made up of 13 amino acids. Germline lookup yields CDR1 MGHRA and CDR2 YSYEKL. The junction had 0 bases not matched to a gene; V was cut back by 0 bases and J by 5 bases. The CDR3 bases are TGCGCCAGCAGCCAAGAACAGGGGACTGAAGCTTTCTTT. Translated, it gives CASSQEQGTEAFF.

This clonotype was detected many times. The chain couples TRBV20-1 to TRBJ1-5; D is uncertain. The CDR3 sequence is 12 residues long. Trimming removed 3 bases from V and 2 bases from J, with 5 bases in between. CDR1 and CDR2 (germline): DFQATT, SNEGSKA (reference sequence). CDR3 region: CSARTGNQPQHF. The DNA for the CDR3 is TGCAGTGCTAGGACGGGCAATCAGCCCCAGCATTTT.

This chain connects TRBV5-1 to TRBJ1-2; 8 nucleotides align to TRBD1. J lost 3 bases, V lost 6 bases, and 4 bases had no gene match. The CDR3 spans 13 residues. From germline, CDR1 is SGHRS and CDR2 YFSETQ. CDR3 in amino acids: CASNPGQDYGYTF. CDR3 sequence (DNA): TGCGCCAGCAATCCGGGACAGGACTATGGCTACACCTTC.

The chain has TRBV20-1 and TRBJ1-5; 10 positions agree with TRBD1. V gave up 3 bases and J gave up 0 bases; unmatched junction bases: 5. Germline-derived CDR1 and CDR2 are DFQATT and SNEGSKA (reference sequence). The CDR3 runs to 16 residues. The chain's CDR3 is CSARTGGPYSNQPQHF. For the CDR3, the DNA is TGCAGTGCTAGGACAGGGGGCCCATATAGCAATCAGCCCCAGCATTTT.

In this sample, this clonotype turned up a few times. This chain joins TRBV20-1 and TRBJ1-5, with a weak D call TRBD1 (6 bases). V gave up 0 bases and J gave up 6 bases, with 18 bases separating them. Germline lookup yields CDR1 DFQATT and CDR2 SNEGSKA (reference sequence). This CDR3 is 16 amino acids long. The CDR3 DNA sequence: TGCAGTGCTAGAGATTTGGGCGTGGGGGGCACTCAGCCCCAGCATTTT. This encodes CSARDLGVGGTQPQHF.

With regard to this clonotype: At one end the junction does not follow the germline gene, possibly because of a read error. The chain has TRBV7-9 and TRBJ2-3; no firm D call. The CDR3 extends over 19 amino acids. Germline values: CDR1 SEHNR, CDR2 FQNEAQ (reference sequence). The CDR3 DNA reads as TGTGCCAACAGCTTATATAGATTCGGCAACTTTACTAGCACAGATACGCAGTATTTT. Its protein is CANSLYRFGNFTSTDTQYF.

This clonotype is categorized as medium-sized. The chain has TRBV29-1 and TRBJ2-7; the D gene could be TRBD1 or TRBD2 (5 bases each). Between the trimmed V and J ends, which lost 4 bases and 0 bases, there was a span of 7 bases. The CDR3 loop spans 12 amino acids. Germline CDR1 reads SQVTM; CDR2 reads ANQGSEA. The CDR3 here is CSVGDGSYEQYF. The CDR3 coding sequence is TGCAGCGTTGGGGACGGCTCCTACGAGCAGTACTTC.